These 30 T cell receptor beta chains originate from one sample sequenced in a study of blood T cell repertoires in COVID-19. Assay: immunoSEQ multiplex PCR; the TCRdb copy retains only in-frame clones and omits some. The sample includes hundreds of thousands of clones, 85% of them seen just once. The sequenced sample consisted of PBMCs or T cells enriched from blood (not recorded which). The receptors were gathered from a man aged 40-55 years who had recovered from COVID-19.

This chain links TRBV19 with TRBJ2-1, with a weak D call TRBD2 (6 bases). The CDR3 length is 14 residues. The V and J ends lost 2 bases and 3 bases respectively, with 8 bases between them. Germline V gene sequence: CDR1 LNHDA, CDR2 SQIVND (reference sequence). The CDR3 DNA reads TGTGCCAGTAGTATACCGGGGGTCTACAATGAGCAGTTCTTC. Its protein product is CASSIPGVYNEQFF.

The chain combines TRBV28 with TRBJ1-2, with 7 bases fitting TRBD1. V gave up 3 bases and J gave up 7 bases; unmatched junction bases: 5. This CDR3 has 13 residues. CDR1 is MDHEN, CDR2 SYDVKM, per germline. CDR3: CASSFLTGSGYTF. CDR3 DNA: TGTGCCAGCAGTTTTTTGACAGGGAGTGGCTACACCTTC.

This CDR3 reads CASSQDAGDEQYF. The CDR3 DNA reads as TGTGCCAGCAGCCAAGATGCAGGGGACGAGCAGTACTTC. V gene TRBV4-2 combines with J gene TRBJ2-7; perhaps TRBD1 as D (6 bases). The CDR3 sequence is 13 residues long. V shed 0 bases and J shed 5 bases, with 8 bases lying between them. Germline lookup yields CDR1 LGHNA and CDR2 YNFKEQ.

Concerning this clone: One end of the junction does not line up with germline, which may come from a read error. The V call is TRBV18, the J call TRBJ1-1; 10 positions match TRBD1. From germline, CDR1 is KGHSH and CDR2 LQKENI. The length of the CDR3 is 15 residues. The CDR3 region is CASSPPAGTGAEAFF. The CDR3 coding sequence is TGTGCCAGCTCTCCACCCGCCGGGACAGGGGCTGAAGCTTTCTTT.

This clone was counted once. V is TRBV5-1 and J is TRBJ2-7; 14 bases agree with TRBD2. Losses at the gene ends were 0 bases for V and 0 bases for J; bases not matched to a gene: 8. The germline V gene has CDR1 SGHRS and CDR2 YFSETQ. This CDR3 contains 19 residues. The CDR3 bases are TGCGCCAGCAGCTTGGGGGCCGGACTAGCGGGAGGCCTCTCCTACGAGCAGTACTTC. As protein: CASSLGAGLAGGLSYEQYF.

The chain recombines TRBV5-1 with TRBJ2-7, with D possibly matching TRBD2 (5 bases). The CDR3 sequence is 17 residues long. CDR1 is SGHRS and CDR2 is YFSETQ in the germline V gene. Between the trimmed V and J ends, which lost 4 bases and 2 bases, there was a span of 22 bases. The CDR3 loop reads CASSPDYHHSRAYEQYF. CDR3 DNA: TGCGCCAGCAGCCCCGACTACCATCATTCTCGAGCCTACGAGCAGTACTTC.

V is TRBV4-3 and J is TRBJ1-5; 7 bases map to TRBD1. CDR3 length: 15 amino acids. Per the germline V gene, CDR1 is LGHNA and CDR2 is YSLEER. V dropped 5 bases and J dropped 4; count of bases not matched to a gene: 8. The CDR3 loop reads CASSSGTALNQPQHF. Written as DNA, the CDR3 is TGCGCCAGCAGCTCCGGGACAGCACTAAATCAGCCCCAGCATTTT.

The rearrangement joins TRBV27 to TRBJ2-1, with a weak D call TRBD2 (5 bases). Trimming shortened V by 6 bases and J by 6 bases, and 15 bases separated the two germline ends. The CDR3 consists of 14 residues. The germline gives CDR1 MNHEY, CDR2 SMNVEV (reference sequence). The CDR3 region is CASRPPGSGNEQFF. CDR3 DNA sequence: TGTGCCAGCAGACCTCCGGGATCCGGCAATGAGCAGTTCTTC.

V usage is TRBV5-5 and J usage is TRBJ1-4; 10 nucleotides align to TRBD1. The CDR3 runs 19 residues. Losses at the gene ends were 0 bases for V and 3 bases for J; bases not matched to a gene: 11. Germline V CDR1 and CDR2: SGHKS, YYEKEE (reference sequence). The CDR3 region has the DNA TGTGCCAGCAGCTTGGATTTAGCGGGACAGGGGAGCGCTAATGAAAAACTGTTTTTT. Encoded protein: CASSLDLAGQGSANEKLFF. Complete variable domain (other parts from reference TRBV5-5 and TRBJ1-4): DAGVTQSPTHLIKTRGQQVTLRCSPISGHKSVSWYQQVLGQGPQFIFQYYEKEERGRGNFPDRFSARQFPNYSSELNVNALLLGDSALYLCASSLDLAGQGSANEKLFFGSGTQLSVL.

The V and J genes are TRBV3-1 (or the pseudogene TRBV3-2) and TRBJ1-1; D uncertain. The CDR3 has 12 amino acids. Germline V gene data show CDR1 as LGHDT and CDR2 as YNNKEL (reference sequence). The ends were cut back, 4 bases at V and 3 bases at J, with 6 bases in the middle. CDR3 sequence: CASSRRYTEAFF. In nucleotides, the CDR3 is TGTGCCAGCAGCCGCCGGTACACTGAAGCTTTCTTT.

This rearrangement joins TRBV10-3 to TRBJ2-7, with 11 positions matching TRBD1. J was trimmed by 4 bases and V by 3 bases; bases with no gene match: 5. This CDR3 has 15 amino acids. CDR1 is ENHRY and CDR2 is SYGVKD in the germline V gene. The CDR3 coding sequence is TGTGCCATCAGTGATCGGACAGGGGGCGGGTACGAGCAGTACTTC. Translating it yields CAISDRTGGGYEQYF.

The rearrangement links TRBV6-2 or TRBV6-3 to TRBJ2-5; 12 bases line up with TRBD1. The CDR3 spans 15 residues. The germline V gene has CDR1 MNHEY and CDR2 SVGEGT. The trim removed 4 bases at V and 4 bases at J, leaving 4 bases unmatched. CDR3 coding DNA: TGTGCCAGCAGTTCGGGACAGGGGGCCTTAGAGACCCAGTACTTC. Translation: CASSSGQGALETQYF.

This chain joins TRBV19 and TRBJ2-1; 15 nucleotides line up with TRBD2. CDR1 is LNHDA, CDR2 SQIVND, per germline (reference sequence). This CDR3 comprises 14 residues. Losses at the gene ends were 8 bases for V and 9 bases for J; bases not matched to a gene: 5. The CDR3 region is CASRTSGRAGEQFF. CDR3 nucleotides: TGTGCCAGTCGGACTAGCGGGAGGGCGGGTGAGCAGTTCTTC.

This sequence joins TRBV2 and TRBJ1-1, with D uncertain. Germline CDR1 SNHLY, CDR2 FYNNEI. V lost 6 bases to trimming and J lost 11 bases, with 19 bases between them. This CDR3 is built from 13 residues. DNA for the CDR3: TGTGCCAGCAGAGACCCGACGGATGTGAGGGCTTTCTTT. Protein sequence: CASRDPTDVRAFF. Full variable domain (rest looked up from reference TRBV2 and TRBJ1-1): EPEVTQTPSHQVTQMGQEVILRCVPISNHLYFYWYRQILGQKVEFLVSFYNNEISEKSEIFDDQFSVERPDGSNFTLKIRSTKLEDSAMYFCASRDPTDVRAFFGQGTRLTVV.

The chain links TRBV29-1 to TRBJ1-3; D is unclear. From germline, CDR1 is SQVTM and CDR2 ANQGSEA. V dropped 1 base and J dropped 9 bases, with 10 bases sitting between them. There are 12 residues in the CDR3. The CDR3 sequence is CSVEGPTSTIYF. The CDR3 DNA sequence: TGCAGCGTTGAAGGGCCCACAAGCACCATATATTTT.

The rearrangement uses TRBV30 and TRBJ2-7; TRBD1 agrees at 9 bases. The CDR3 spans 12 residues. CDR1 and CDR2 from the germline V gene are GTSNPN and SVGIG (reference sequence). The trim removed 8 bases at V and 2 bases at J, leaving 4 bases unmatched. Here the CDR3 DNA reads TGTGCCAGCGGGACAGGGCCCTACGAGCAGTACTTC. Amino acid sequence: CASGTGPYEQYF.

This clone came up a few times. This chain connects TRBV7-2 to TRBJ1-3, with 10 nucleotides matching TRBD1. CDR3 length: 17 amino acids. The J segment lost 4 bases and the V segment lost 4 bases, leaving 10 bases of the junction unmatched. CDR1 and CDR2 (germline): SGHTA, FQGNSA. CDR3 nucleotide sequence: TGTGCCAGCAGCTCTTGGACAGGGGGTTATTACGGAAACACCATATATTTT. Protein sequence: CASSSWTGGYYGNTIYF.

The chain is built from TRBV5-8 and TRBJ2-3; 13 bases match TRBD2. The J segment lost 2 bases and the V segment lost 4 bases, leaving 10 bases of the junction unmatched. The germline V gene encodes CDR1 SGHTS and CDR2 YDEGEE. The CDR3 has 18 amino acids. As DNA, the CDR3 is TGTGCCAGCAGCCCGGGACTAGCGGGACCCCAGAACACAGATACGCAGTATTTT. Translating gives CASSPGLAGPQNTDTQYF.

This rearrangement joins TRBV7-3 to TRBJ2-5, with 11 bases that match TRBD2. Germline V gene sequence: CDR1 SGHTA, CDR2 FQGTGA. With V trimmed by 5 bases and J by 4 bases, 6 bases remained unmatched. The CDR3 extends over 15 amino acids. The CDR3 here is CASSQGGTSGETQYF. CDR3 in DNA: TGTGCCAGCAGCCAGGGAGGGACTAGCGGAGAGACCCAGTACTTC.

By frequency in the sample, this clone is medium-sized. This specimen includes other DNA sequences encoding the same CDR3. CDR3 in DNA: TGTGCCAGCAGTGACTCTAGCGGGAGCTACAATGAGCAGTTCTTC. Protein sequence: CASSDSSGSYNEQFF. The gene calls are TRBV6-4 and TRBJ2-1, with 9 bases that match TRBD2. V lost 0 bases, J lost 3 bases, and 0 bases stayed unmatched. The CDR3 runs 15 residues. Germline values: CDR1 MRHNA, CDR2 SNTAGT.

This clone was seen only a few times. CDR3 loop: CASSPRTGQETQYF. CDR3 nucleotides: TGTGCCAGCTCACCTAGGACAGGTCAAGAGACCCAGTACTTC. V and J are TRBV18 and TRBJ2-5; the match to TRBD1 covers 7 bases. V lost 3 bases to trimming and J lost 2 bases; unmatched junction nucleotides: 3. The CDR3 is 14 residues long. Germline-derived CDR1 and CDR2 are KGHSH and LQKENI.

This clone was counted a single time. This CDR3 is also generated by other DNA sequences in the sample. The chain carries TRBV7-9 and TRBJ2-3; 10 bases match TRBD2. Germline values: CDR1 SEHNR, CDR2 FQNEAQ (reference sequence). This CDR3 is 16 amino acids long. V dropped 0 bases and J dropped 2; count of bases not matched to a gene: 2. The CDR3 region is CASSLALAGDTDTQYF. The CDR3 DNA follows: TGTGCCAGCAGCTTAGCTCTAGCGGGAGACACAGATACGCAGTATTTT.

This sequence joins TRBV18 and TRBJ2-3; the D is unclear. CDR3 size: 14 residues. V was clipped by 0 bases and J by 0 bases, with 4 bases between them. Germline-derived CDR1 and CDR2 are KGHSH and LQKENI. The CDR3 bases are TGTGCCAGCTCACCACCCATGAGCACAGATACGCAGTATTTT. Translating it yields CASSPPMSTDTQYF.

The chain links TRBV4-1 to TRBJ2-7; no clear D. Germline values: CDR1 MGHRA, CDR2 YSYEKL. The CDR3 is made up of 14 amino acids. Trimming took off 1 base at V and 1 base at J, with 8 bases between the two ends. CDR3 protein: CASSQVVLSYEQYF. CDR3 nucleotides: TGCGCCAGCAGCCAAGTAGTCCTTTCCTACGAGCAGTACTTC.

This rearrangement joins TRBV5-1 to TRBJ2-1; 8 positions agree with TRBD2. Per the germline V gene, CDR1 is SGHRS and CDR2 is YFSETQ. The ends lost 0 bases at V and 4 bases at J; junction bases unmatched: 3. There are 15 residues in the CDR3. CDR3 coding DNA: TGCGCCAGCAGCTTGGACGGCGGGAGGTACAATGAGCAGTTCTTC. Its protein is CASSLDGGRYNEQFF. Variable domain in full (rest from reference TRBV5-1 and TRBJ2-1): KAGVTQTPRYLIKTRGQQVTLSCSPISGHRSVSWYQQTPGQGLQFLFEYFSETQRNKGNFPGRFSGRQFSNSRSEMNVSTLELGDSALYLCASSLDGGRYNEQFFGPGTRLTVL.

Only one count was recorded for this clone. An end of the junction differs from the germline gene, which may be a read error. The genes are TRBV7-7 and TRBJ2-3; TRBD2 matches 12 bases. CDR1 SSHAT and CDR2 FNYEAQ come from the germline V gene (reference sequence). CDR3 length equals 15 residues. CDR3 sequence (DNA): TGTGCTAGCAGCTCCGGACTAGCGGGAACAGATACGCAGTATTTT. It translates to CASSSGLAGTDTQYF.

The rearrangement uses TRBV24-1 and TRBJ2-7; possibly TRBD1 for D (5 bases). This CDR3 contains 15 residues. Germline V lookup: CDR1 KGHDR, CDR2 SFDVKD. V dropped 5 bases and J dropped 5 bases, with 18 bases sitting between them. The chain's CDR3 is CATSATDRQHDEQYF. CDR3 coding DNA: TGTGCCACCAGTGCAACTGACAGACAACACGACGAGCAGTACTTC.

The CDR3 DNA reads TGTGCCAGCAGCGGGCCGGTCGGGAGCCAGCAGTTCTTC. It translates to CASSGPVGSQQFF. This sequence joins TRBV7-9 and TRBJ2-1; D is possibly TRBD2 (6 bases). Germline V gene sequence: CDR1 SEHNR, CDR2 FQNEAQ (reference sequence). V dropped 5 bases and J dropped 11 bases, with 16 bases sitting between them. This CDR3 region has 13 residues.

This clone was recorded a few times. This chain links TRBV7-9 with TRBJ2-1; 10 positions match TRBD2. The CDR3 consists of 16 residues. CDR1 is SEHNR, CDR2 FQNEAQ, per germline (reference sequence). J was trimmed by 7 bases and V by 1 base; bases with no gene match: 7. CDR3 protein: CASSLDASGSGNEQFF. The CDR3 nucleotides read TGTGCCAGCAGCTTAGACGCTAGCGGGAGCGGTAATGAGCAGTTCTTC.

This rearrangement joins TRBV7-9 to TRBJ1-5, with TRBD1 matching 10 bases. With V trimmed by 5 bases and J by 3 bases, 4 bases remained unmatched. The CDR3 runs to 15 residues. Germline V CDR1 and CDR2: SEHNR, FQNEAQ (reference sequence). The CDR3 spells CASSQGTGANQPQHF. The CDR3 DNA is TGTGCCAGCAGCCAAGGGACAGGGGCCAATCAGCCCCAGCATTTT. The complete variable domain, with remaining parts taken from reference TRBV7-9 and TRBJ1-5, reads DTGVSQNPRHKITKRGQNVTFRCDPISEHNRLYWYRQTLGQGPEFLTYFQNEAQLEKSRLLSDRFSAERPKGSFSTLEIQRTEQGDSAMYLCASSQGTGANQPQHFGDGTRLSIL.